The clone carrying this TCR beta chain was recorded a few times. TCRdb re-called the 5' RACE reads with MiXCR, one entry per CDR3 protein. The repertoire consists of some 120,000 distinct CDR3 sequences, with roughly 6% occurring once and the leading ten covering around 2%. The sample originates from a study of T-cell memory formation after mild COVID-19. Study-wide context: The study found TCR clusters largely donor specific.

V was clipped by 6 bases and J by 2 bases, with 7 bases between them. This CDR3 has 12 amino acids. Germline V gene data show CDR1 as SEHNR and CDR2 as FQNEAQ (reference sequence). Sequencing input: PBMCs or a T cell subset sorted from them (not recorded which). This clonotype was obtained from an adult woman who had mild COVID-19 (a few samples of this study predate the infection). Cell type and time point are not known. The chain is built from TRBV7-9 and TRBJ1-1; D not certain. The CDR3 sequence is CASRISNTEAFF. CDR3 bases: TGTGCCAGCAGGATTTCTAACACTGAAGCTTTCTTT.